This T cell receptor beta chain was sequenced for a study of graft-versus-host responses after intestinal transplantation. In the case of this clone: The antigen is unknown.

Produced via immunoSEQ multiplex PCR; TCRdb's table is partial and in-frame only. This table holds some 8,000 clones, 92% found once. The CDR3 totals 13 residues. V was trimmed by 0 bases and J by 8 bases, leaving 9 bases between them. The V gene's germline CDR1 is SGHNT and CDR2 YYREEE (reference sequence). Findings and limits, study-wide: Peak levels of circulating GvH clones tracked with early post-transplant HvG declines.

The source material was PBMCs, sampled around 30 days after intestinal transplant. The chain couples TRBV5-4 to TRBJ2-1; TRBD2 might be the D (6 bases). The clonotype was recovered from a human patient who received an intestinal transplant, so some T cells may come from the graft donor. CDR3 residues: CASSLAGRDEQFF. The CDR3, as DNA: TGTGCCAGCAGCTTGGCCGGGAGAGATGAGCAGTTCTTC. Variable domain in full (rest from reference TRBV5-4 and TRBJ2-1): ETGVTQSPTHLIKTRGQQVTLRCSSQSGHNTVSWYQQALGQGPQFIFQYYREEENGRGNFPPRFSGLQFPNYSSELNVNALELDDSALYLCASSLAGRDEQFFGPGTRLTVL.